This T cell receptor beta chain was sequenced during a study of OX40 agonist ivuxolimab in advanced cancers. Study context: Mean age about 60 years, range roughly 20 to 85; roughly 82% male.

CDR3 size: 14 residues. Trimming took 6 bases from V and 0 from J, leaving 12 bases between them. The germline CDR1 and CDR2 sequences are MNHEY and SVGAGI. As for this clone: Its antigen remains unknown.

Blood samples were obtained at baseline, cycle 4 day 1, and cycle 7 day 1. Assay: immunoSEQ multiplex PCR; the TCRdb copy retains only in-frame clones and omits some. This sample has 65,000 to 95,000 clones; 80% to 90% occur once, and the top ten carry about 0.72%. Findings of the study overall: At 0.1 to 3.0 mg/kg, clonal expansion of CD4+ and CD8+ blood T cells had occurred by week 6. Mean expanded clone counts were higher in CD8+ than CD4+ T cells.

The chain is built from TRBV6-5 and TRBJ2-7; D is ambiguous. The clonotype originates from an adult with an advanced solid tumor such as melanoma, head and neck, liver or kidney cancer. The sequences come from CD4+ or CD8+ T cells sorted from blood, collected in a trial of the OX40 agonist ivuxolimab. The CDR3 DNA reads TGTGCCAGCAGACTCGAAAGGTTCTCCTACGAGCAGTACTTC. Translation: CASRLERFSYEQYF.